This TCR beta chain was captured in a study of blood T cell repertoires in COVID-19. Here immunoSEQ multiplex PCR was the method, and the copy in TCRdb shows in-frame clones only, minus some. The data hold about 100,000 clones, with approximately 83% observed a single time. There are 14 residues in the CDR3. Germline CDR1 SGHNT, CDR2 YENEEA. V lost 6 bases and J 5 bases, leaving 14 bases between the germline ends. The sample consisted of PBMCs or T cells enriched from blood (not recorded which). This chain uses TRBV11-3 with TRBJ2-1; weak D call: TRBD2 (7 bases). The sequence was obtained from a woman aged 50 to 60 who had recovered from COVID-19. The CDR3 nucleotides read TGTGCCAGCAGGAAACAGGGACTAAACAATGAGCAGTTCTTC. Its protein product is CASRKQGLNNEQFF. The entire variable domain, with the rest obtained from reference TRBV11-3 and TRBJ2-1, is as follows: EAGVVQSPRYKIIEKKQPVAFWCNPISGHNTLYWYLQNLGQGPELLIRYENEEAVDDSQLPKDRFSAERLKGVDSTLKIQPAELGDSAVYLCASRKQGLNNEQFFGPGTRLTVL.